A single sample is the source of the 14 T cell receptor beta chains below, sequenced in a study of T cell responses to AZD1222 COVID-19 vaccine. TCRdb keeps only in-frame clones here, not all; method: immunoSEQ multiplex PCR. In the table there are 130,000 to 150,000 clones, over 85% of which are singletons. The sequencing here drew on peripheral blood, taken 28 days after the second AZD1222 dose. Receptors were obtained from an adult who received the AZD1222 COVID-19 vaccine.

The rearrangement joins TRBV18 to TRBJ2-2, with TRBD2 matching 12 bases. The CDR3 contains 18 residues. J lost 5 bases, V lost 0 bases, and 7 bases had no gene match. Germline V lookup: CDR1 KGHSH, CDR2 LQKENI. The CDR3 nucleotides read TGTGCCAGCTCACCACCTCTTCAACTAGCGGGAGGAACCGGGGAGCTGTTTTTT. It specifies CASSPPLQLAGGTGELFF.

As DNA, the CDR3 is TGTGCCAGCAGCTTGGAGTACACTGAAGCTTTCTTT. This encodes CASSLEYTEAFF. J is TRBJ1-1 and V is TRBV5-5; D unclear. The CDR3 is 12 amino acids. Trimming took off 0 bases at V and 3 bases at J, with 3 bases between the two ends. Germline V CDR1 and CDR2: SGHKS, YYEKEE (reference sequence).

CDR3 loop: CASRASGTGGELFF. In nucleotides, the CDR3 is TGTGCTAGTCGGGCTAGCGGGACGGGCGGGGAGCTGTTTTTT. The chain is built from TRBV12-5 and TRBJ2-2; TRBD2 agrees at 9 bases. CDR1 LGHNT and CDR2 FRNRAP come from the germline V gene. The CDR3 runs 14 residues. Unmatched junction bases numbered 8, after V lost 8 bases and J lost 7 bases.

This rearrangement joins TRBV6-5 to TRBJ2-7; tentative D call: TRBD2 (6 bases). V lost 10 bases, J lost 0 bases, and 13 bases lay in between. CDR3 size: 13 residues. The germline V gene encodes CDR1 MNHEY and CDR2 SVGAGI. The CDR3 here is CAIPGELSYEQYF. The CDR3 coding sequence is TGTGCCATCCCGGGGGAGCTCTCCTACGAGCAGTACTTC.

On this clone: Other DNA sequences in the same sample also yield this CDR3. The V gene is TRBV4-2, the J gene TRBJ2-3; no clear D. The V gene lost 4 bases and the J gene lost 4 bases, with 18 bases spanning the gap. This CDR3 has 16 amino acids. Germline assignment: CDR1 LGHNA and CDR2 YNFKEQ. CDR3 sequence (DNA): TGTGCCAGCAGCCCAGAGGACCGCGTGTGGGCAGATACGCAGTATTTT. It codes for CASSPEDRVWADTQYF.

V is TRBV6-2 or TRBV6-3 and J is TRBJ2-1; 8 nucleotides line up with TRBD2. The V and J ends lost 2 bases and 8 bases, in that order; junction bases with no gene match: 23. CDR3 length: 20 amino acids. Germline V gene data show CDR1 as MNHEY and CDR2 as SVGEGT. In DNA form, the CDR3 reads TGTGCCAGCAGTTACAGCCCTCCTAGAGGAGGAGCGGGAGTTTCCCATGAGCAGTTCTTC. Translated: CASSYSPPRGGAGVSHEQFF.

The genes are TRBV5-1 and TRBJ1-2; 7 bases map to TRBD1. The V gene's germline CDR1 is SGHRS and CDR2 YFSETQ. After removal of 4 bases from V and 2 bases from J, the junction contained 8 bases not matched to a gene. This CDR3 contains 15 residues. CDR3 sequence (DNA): TGCGCCAGCAGCCCGGGGACAGAGATGAACTATGGCTACACCTTC. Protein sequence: CASSPGTEMNYGYTF.

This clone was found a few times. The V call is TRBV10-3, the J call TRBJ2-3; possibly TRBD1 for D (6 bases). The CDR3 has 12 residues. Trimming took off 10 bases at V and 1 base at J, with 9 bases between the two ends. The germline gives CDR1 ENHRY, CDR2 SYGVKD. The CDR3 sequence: CASGQRTDTQYF. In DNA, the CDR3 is TGTGCCAGCGGACAGCGCACAGATACGCAGTATTTT.

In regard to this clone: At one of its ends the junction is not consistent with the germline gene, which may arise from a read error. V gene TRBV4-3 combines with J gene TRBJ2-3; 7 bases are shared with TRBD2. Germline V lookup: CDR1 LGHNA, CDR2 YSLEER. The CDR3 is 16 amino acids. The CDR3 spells CTSSRLPGGGTDTQYF. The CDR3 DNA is TGCACCAGCAGCCGACTGCCTGGGGGGGGCACAGATACGCAGTATTTT.

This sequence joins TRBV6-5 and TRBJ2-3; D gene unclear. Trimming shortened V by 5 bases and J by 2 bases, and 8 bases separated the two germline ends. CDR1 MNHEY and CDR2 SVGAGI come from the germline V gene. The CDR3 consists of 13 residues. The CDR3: CASSRRTTDTQYF. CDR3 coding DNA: TGTGCCAGCAGTAGGCGGACCACAGATACGCAGTATTTT.

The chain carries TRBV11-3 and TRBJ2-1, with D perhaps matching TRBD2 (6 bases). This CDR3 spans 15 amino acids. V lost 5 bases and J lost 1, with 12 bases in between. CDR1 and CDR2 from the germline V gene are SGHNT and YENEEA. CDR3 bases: TGTGCCAGCAGCCGCGATGGGACTTCCTACAATGAGCAGTTCTTC. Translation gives CASSRDGTSYNEQFF.

The CDR3 is CASSSSRQGRGYEQYF. Written as DNA, the CDR3 is TGTGCCAGCAGCTCTTCTCGACAGGGTAGGGGCTACGAGCAGTACTTC. The gene calls are TRBV7-8 and TRBJ2-7; 7 bases map to TRBD1. The CDR3 runs 16 residues. Unmatched junction bases numbered 12, after V lost 4 bases and J lost 3 bases. Germline V gives CDR1 SGHVS, CDR2 FQNEAQ.

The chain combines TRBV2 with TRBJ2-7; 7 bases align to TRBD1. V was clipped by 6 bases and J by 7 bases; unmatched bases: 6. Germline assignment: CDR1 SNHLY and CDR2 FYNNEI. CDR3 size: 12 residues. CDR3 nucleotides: TGTGCCAGCAGGACGACAGGGTATGAGCAGTACTTC. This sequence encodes CASRTTGYEQYF.

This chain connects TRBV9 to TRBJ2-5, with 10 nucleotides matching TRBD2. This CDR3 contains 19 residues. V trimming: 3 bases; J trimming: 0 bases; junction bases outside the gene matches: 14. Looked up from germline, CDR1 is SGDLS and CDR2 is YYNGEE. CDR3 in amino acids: CASSGSIAGGIRNQETQYF. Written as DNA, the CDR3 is TGTGCCAGCAGCGGAAGTATAGCGGGAGGAATCCGAAACCAAGAGACCCAGTACTTC.